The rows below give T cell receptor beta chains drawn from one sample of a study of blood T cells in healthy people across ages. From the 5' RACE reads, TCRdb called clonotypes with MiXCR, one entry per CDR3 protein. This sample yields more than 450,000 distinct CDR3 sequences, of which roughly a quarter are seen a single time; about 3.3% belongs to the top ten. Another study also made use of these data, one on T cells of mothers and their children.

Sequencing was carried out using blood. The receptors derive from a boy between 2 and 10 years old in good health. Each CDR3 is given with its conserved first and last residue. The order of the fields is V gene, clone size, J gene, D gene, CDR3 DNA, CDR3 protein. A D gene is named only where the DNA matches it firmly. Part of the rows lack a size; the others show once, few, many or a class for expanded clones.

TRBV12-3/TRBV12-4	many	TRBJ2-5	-	TGTGCCAGCAGTCGTAAAGAGACCCAGTACTTC	CASSRKETQYF
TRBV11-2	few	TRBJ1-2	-	TGTGCCAGCAGCTCCTGGACAGCTTATCCTAACTATGGCTACACCTTC	CASSSWTAYPNYGYTF
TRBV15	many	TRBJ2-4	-	TGTGCCACCAGCAGAGCCGCGGCCGGCTCCAAAAACATTCAGTACTTC	CATSRAAAGSKNIQYF
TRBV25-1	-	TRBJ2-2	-	TGTGCCAGCAGTCCGGTTGTTAGTCATGCCCTAATCACCGGGGAGCTGTTTTTT	CASSPVVSHALITGELFF
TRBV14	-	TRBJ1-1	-	TGTGCCAGCAGCCAACAGGGTATGAACACTGAAGCTTTCTTT	CASSQQGMNTEAFF
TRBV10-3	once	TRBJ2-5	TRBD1	TGTGCCATCGGCTCCCCCGATGACAGGGAAGAGACCCAGTACTTC	CAIGSPDDREETQYF
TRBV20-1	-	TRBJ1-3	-	TGCAGTGCTAGTAGGGGTAACGGAAACACCATATATTTT	CSASRGNGNTIYF
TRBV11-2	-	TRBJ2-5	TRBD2	TGTGCCAGCAGCGCACGAGCGGGGGGGCCGGAGACCCAGTACTTC	CASSARAGGPETQYF
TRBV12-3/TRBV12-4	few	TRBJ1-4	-	TGTGCCAGCAGTTCCGGACAACTGCATGAAAAACTGTTTTTT	CASSSGQLHEKLFF
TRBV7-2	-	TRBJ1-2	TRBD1	TGTGCCAGCAGCTTAGGGACAGGGGGGACCTATGGCTACACCTTC	CASSLGTGGTYGYTF
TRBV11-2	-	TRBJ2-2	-	TGTGCCAGCAGCCGTTTCCCAGGTTCTGGCTGGAACACCGGGGAGCTGTTTTTT	CASSRFPGSGWNTGELFF
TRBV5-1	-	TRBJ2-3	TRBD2	TGCGCCAGCAGCTTCGTAGCGGGGTCTAGCACAGATACGCAGTATTTT	CASSFVAGSSTDTQYF
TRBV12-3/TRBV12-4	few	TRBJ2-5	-	TGTGCCAGCAGTTCGGACTTCCGGGAGACCCAGTACTTC	CASSSDFRETQYF
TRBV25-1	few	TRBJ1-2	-	TGTGCCAGCAGTGGGTTTGGCAGCATCTATGGCTACACCTTC	CASSGFGSIYGYTF
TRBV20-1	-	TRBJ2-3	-	TGCAGTGCTAGAACGGGGAAGGATACGCAGTATTTT	CSARTGKDTQYF
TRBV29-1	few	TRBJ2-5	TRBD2	TGCAGCGGAGCGGGAGCGGGAGGGCCGGAGACCCAGTACTTC	CSGAGAGGPETQYF
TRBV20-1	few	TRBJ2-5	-	TGCAGTGCTTGTGACTCGGGAGAGACCCAGTACTTC	CSACDSGETQYF
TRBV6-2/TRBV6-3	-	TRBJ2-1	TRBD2	TGTGCCAGCAGTTACCCCTTGACTAGCGGGAGGCGGCTGGACAATGAGCAGTTCTTC	CASSYPLTSGRRLDNEQFF
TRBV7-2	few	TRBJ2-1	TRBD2	TGTGCCACCCGCGGACTAGCAGCAGGGGAGCAGTTCTTC	CATRGLAAGEQFF
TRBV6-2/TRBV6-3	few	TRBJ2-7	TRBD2	TGTGCCAGCAGTTACCGGGGGGGTTTCACCTCCTACGAGCAGTACTTC	CASSYRGGFTSYEQYF
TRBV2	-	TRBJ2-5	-	TGTGCCAGCAGCGGCGGGACCTCCGAGACCCAGTACTTC	CASSGGTSETQYF
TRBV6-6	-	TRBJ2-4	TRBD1	TGTGCCAGCAGTCAACTGCGACAGGGGGACAAAAACATTCAGTACTTC	CASSQLRQGDKNIQYF
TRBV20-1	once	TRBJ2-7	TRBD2	TGCAGTGCTAGAGAGTCCGGGGAGGGGAGGGCCTACGAGCAGTACTTC	CSARESGEGRAYEQYF
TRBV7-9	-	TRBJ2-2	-	TGTGCCAGCAGCTTAGCGCAGGGCTACACCGGGGAGCTGTTTTTT	CASSLAQGYTGELFF
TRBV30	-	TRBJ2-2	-	TGTGCCTGGAGTGTACGGAGCACCGGGGAGCTGTTTTTT	CAWSVRSTGELFF
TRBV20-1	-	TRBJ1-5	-	TGCAGTGCTAGAGAGGAAACAGGGCGAGACCCGGTCGGCATGGGTATATATCAGCCCCAGCATTTT	CSAREETGRDPVGMGIYQPQHF
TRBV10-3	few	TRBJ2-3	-	TGTGCCATCAGTGAGTCCCCGGTTAGCACAGATACGCAGTATTTT	CAISESPVSTDTQYF
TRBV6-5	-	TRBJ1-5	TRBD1	TGTGCCAGCAGACAAGGGACAGCTAAAAATCAGCCCCAGCATTTT	CASRQGTAKNQPQHF
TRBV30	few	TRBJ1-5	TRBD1	TGTGCCTGGGGGACAGGGGACGCTCAGCCCCAGCATTTT	CAWGTGDAQPQHF
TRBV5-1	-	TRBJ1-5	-	TGCGCCAGCAGCTTAAGTAATTGGAATCAGCACCAGCATTTT	CASSLSNWNQHQHF
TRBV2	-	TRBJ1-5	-	TGTGCCAGCAGTGAAGAGGGGGTCGGCAATCAGCCCCAGCATTTT	CASSEEGVGNQPQHF
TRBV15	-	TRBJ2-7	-	TGTGCCACCAGCAGAGGAGAGTCCTACGAGCAGTACTTC	CATSRGESYEQYF
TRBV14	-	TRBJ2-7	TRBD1	TGTGCCAGCAGCCACCCAGGGACAGGGGGCTACGAGCAGTACTTC	CASSHPGTGGYEQYF
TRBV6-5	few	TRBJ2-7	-	TGTGCCAGCAGTCCCTCATGGGGGTCCAACTACGAGCAGTACTTC	CASSPSWGSNYEQYF
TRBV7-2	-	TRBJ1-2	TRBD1	TGTGCCAGCAGCTTCGGGACAGGGCGTAACTATGGCTACACCTTC	CASSFGTGRNYGYTF
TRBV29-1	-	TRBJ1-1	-	TGCAGCGTTGTGGGAACTGAAGCTTTCTTT	CSVVGTEAFF
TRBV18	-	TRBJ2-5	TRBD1	TGTGCCAGCTCCCCACAGCCGACAGGGAGTGAGACCCAGTACTTC	CASSPQPTGSETQYF
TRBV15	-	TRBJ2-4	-	TGTGCCACCAGCAGAGAGGACCCTGACACCTTCATAGCCAAAAACATTCAGTACTTC	CATSREDPDTFIAKNIQYF
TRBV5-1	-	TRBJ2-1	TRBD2	TGCGCCAGCAAGGTATCGAGCGGGAGTAATGAGCAGTTCTTC	CASKVSSGSNEQFF
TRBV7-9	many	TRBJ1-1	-	TGTGCCAGCAGTCTAGGGGCCTTGAACACTGAAGCTTTCTTT	CASSLGALNTEAFF
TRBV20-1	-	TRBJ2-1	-	TGCAGTACCTCGGAGCAAGACAATGAGCAGTTCTTC	CSTSEQDNEQFF
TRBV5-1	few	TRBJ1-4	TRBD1	TGCGCCAGCAGTACAGGGGGAGGGGGTGAAAAACTGTTTTTT	CASSTGGGGEKLFF
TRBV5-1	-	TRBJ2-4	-	TGCGCCAGCAGCTTGGCCGCGGCAGTTGATGAAAACATTCAGTACTTC	CASSLAAAVDENIQYF
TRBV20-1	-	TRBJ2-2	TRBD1	TGCAGTGCTAGGAGACAGGGGGCCGGGGAGCTGTTTTTT	CSARRQGAGELFF
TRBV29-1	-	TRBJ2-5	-	TGCAGCGTTGTTCGGGACGGGTTTCAAGAGACCCAGTACTTC	CSVVRDGFQETQYF
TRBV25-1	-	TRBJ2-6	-	TGTGCCAGCAGTGAGACCTCTGGGGCCAACGTCCTGACTTTC	CASSETSGANVLTF
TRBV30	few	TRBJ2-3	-	TGTGCCTGGGAACGGGGCACAGATACGCAGTATTTT	CAWERGTDTQYF
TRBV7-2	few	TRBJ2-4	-	TGTGCCAGCAGTCTCAGCCTCGCGACCAAAAACATTCAGTACTTC	CASSLSLATKNIQYF
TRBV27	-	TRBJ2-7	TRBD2	TGTGCCAGCAGTCCTTTCGCCGGGGGCGGGGGGTCCTACGAGCAGTACTTC	CASSPFAGGGGSYEQYF
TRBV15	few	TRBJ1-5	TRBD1	TGTGCCACCAGCGGAGACAGGGGCAATCAGCCCCAGCATTTT	CATSGDRGNQPQHF
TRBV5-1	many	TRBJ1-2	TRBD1	TGCGCCAGCAGCTCTCAGCCCGGGACAGCCTATGGCTACACCTTC	CASSSQPGTAYGYTF
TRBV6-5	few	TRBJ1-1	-	TGTGCCAGCAGTTACGGGTGGACTGAAGCTTTCTTT	CASSYGWTEAFF
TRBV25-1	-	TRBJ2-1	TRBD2	TGTGCCAGCAGTGAAATGCGGGAGGGAGGTGAGCAGTTCTTC	CASSEMREGGEQFF
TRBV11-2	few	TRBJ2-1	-	TGTGCCAGCAGCTTAAATGGGGCTAGCTTCGATGAGCAGTTCTTC	CASSLNGASFDEQFF
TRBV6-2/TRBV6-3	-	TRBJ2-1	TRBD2	TGTGCCAGCAGTTATTCTAGCCGGGAGGGCTACGACAATGAGCAGTTCTTC	CASSYSSREGYDNEQFF